The rows below give T cell receptor beta chains drawn from one sample of a study of Ad26.COV2.S vaccination and SARS-CoV-2 variants. Here immunoSEQ multiplex PCR was the method, and the copy in TCRdb shows in-frame clones only, minus some. Among hundreds of thousands of clones, about 89% were seen once, and the ten largest hold roughly 1.5%. The input for sequencing was peripheral blood, taken in a trial of Ad26.COV2.S vaccine versus placebo. These receptors all stem from a person between 18 and 59 years old who received the Ad26.COV2.S COVID-19 vaccine or a placebo. Both conserved end residues are part of each CDR3. The D gene is left open where the match is weak. Expanded clones are given a class, and other clones once, few, many or no size at all.

>TRBJ1-6|TRBD1|TRBV6-5|.
TGTGCCAGCAGTTATACAGGGGGCGCAGCGGGTTCACCCCTCCACTTT
CASSYTGGAAGSPLHF
>TRBJ2-3|.|TRBV5-1|.
TGCGCCAGCAGCTCCCTGGGGTTAGGTGGGTCAGATACGCAGTATTTT
CASSSLGLGGSDTQYF
>TRBJ2-5|.|TRBV2|.
TGTGCCAGCAGTCTCGGACTTACCCAAGAGACCCAGTACTTC
CASSLGLTQETQYF
>TRBJ2-3|.|TRBV12-3/TRBV12-4|.
TGTGCCAGCAGTCCGGTGAGCACAGATACGCAGTATTTT
CASSPVSTDTQYF
>TRBJ2-1|TRBD1|TRBV24-1|.
TGTGCCACCAAAGGACAGGGCCCCTACAATGAGCAGTTCTTC
CATKGQGPYNEQFF
>TRBJ2-5|.|TRBV6-6|once
TGTGCCAGCAGTTACTCCGGCAGTCAAGAGACCCAGTACTTC
CASSYSGSQETQYF
>TRBJ2-3|TRBD2|TRBV7-2|.
TGTGCCAGCAGCAGTAGCGGGGCCACAGATACGCAGTATTTT
CASSSSGATDTQYF
>TRBJ1-2|TRBD1|TRBV7-3|.
TGTGCCAGCAGCTTAACGGGACAGGGGCGTTATGGCTACACCTTC
CASSLTGQGRYGYTF
>TRBJ1-2|.|TRBV10-3|once
TGTGCCATCAGTGGGGAGGGAGGAAACTATGGCTACACCTTC
CAISGEGGNYGYTF
>TRBJ2-1|.|TRBV11-1|.
TGTGCCAGCAGCTTATTGGCTGGGAGCTCCTACAATGAGCAGTTCTTC
CASSLLAGSSYNEQFF
>TRBJ2-1|.|TRBV25-1|.
TGTGCCAGCATTGGCTACAATGAGCAGTTCTTC
CASIGYNEQFF
>TRBJ2-7|TRBD2|TRBV19|.
TGTGCCAGTAGTGAACTAGCGGGGGGATCCTACGAGCAGTACTTC
CASSELAGGSYEQYF
>TRBJ1-1|TRBD1|TRBV7-9|.
TGTGCCAGCAGCTTAGTTGGGACAGGGGACACTGAAGCTTTCTTT
CASSLVGTGDTEAFF
>TRBJ1-6|.|TRBV7-9|.
TGTGCCAGCAGCTTAGGGCCGCCGCGAAGCTCCTATAATTCACCCCTCCACTTT
CASSLGPPRSSYNSPLHF
>TRBJ2-1|.|TRBV7-3|.
TGTGCCAGCAGCGCAGGGGATTACAATGAGCAGTTCTTC
CASSAGDYNEQFF
>TRBJ2-3|.|TRBV9|.
TGTGCCAGCAGCGTCCGGACTAGCACAGATACGCAGTATTTT
CASSVRTSTDTQYF
>TRBJ2-7|TRBD2|TRBV10-3|.
TGTGCCATCAGTGAGTCTAGCGGGTACTACGAGCAGTACTTC
CAISESSGYYEQYF
>TRBJ1-2|.|TRBV7-2|.
TGTGCCAGCAGCTTAGCCCGCCCCGACCTTCGGAGGGACACCTTC
CASSLARPDLRRDTF
>TRBJ1-3|.|TRBV7-9|.
TGTGCCACCAGGGACGTCGGAAACACCATATATTTT
CATRDVGNTIYF
>TRBJ1-6|TRBD1|TRBV5-4|once
TGTGCCAGCAGCCCGGGACAGGGGAATCTAAATTCACCCCTCCACTTT
CASSPGQGNLNSPLHF
>TRBJ1-3|.|TRBV7-8|.
TGTGCCAGCAGTAGCCTGGGGGGCCGAAACACCATATATTTT
CASSSLGGRNTIYF
>TRBJ2-1|TRBD1|TRBV11-3|.
TGTGCCAGCAGCTTAGAGGACAGGGCTGAGCAGTTCTTC
CASSLEDRAEQFF
>TRBJ1-1|.|TRBV4-2|.
TGTGCCAGCAGCCAAGACTCGACAGGAAACACTGAAGCTTTCTTT
CASSQDSTGNTEAFF
>TRBJ2-7|TRBD2|TRBV11-3|.
TGTGCCAGCAGCCTGGGACTAGCGGGAGCAAGCGAGCAGTACTTC
CASSLGLAGASEQYF
>TRBJ2-3|.|TRBV6-5|.
TGTGCCAGCATCAGTGGGCGAAGCACAGATACGCAGTATTTT
CASISGRSTDTQYF
>TRBJ2-3|TRBD2|TRBV25-1|.
TGTGCCAGCAGTGGGCTAGCGGGGGTATTAGATACGCAGTATTTT
CASSGLAGVLDTQYF
>TRBJ1-6|.|TRBV11-2|.
TGTGCCAGCAGCTTAGCAGGGCTCCGGAATTCACCCCTCCACTTT
CASSLAGLRNSPLHF
>TRBJ2-6|TRBD2|TRBV7-2|.
TGTGCCAGCAGCTTACAAGGTGGCGGGAGGGGGTCTGGGGCCAACGTCCTGACTTTC
CASSLQGGGRGSGANVLTF
>TRBJ2-7|.|TRBV4-2|.
TGTGCCAGCAGCCCCCCGGACTCAAGCTCCTACGAGCAGTACTTC
CASSPPDSSSYEQYF
>TRBJ1-1|.|TRBV6-5|.
TGTGCCAGCATTAGAACTCCAGGGGCGGGGGAAGCTTTCTTT
CASIRTPGAGEAFF
>TRBJ2-3|TRBD2|TRBV7-2|.
TGTGCCAGCAGCTCTCGACTAGCGGGGGTCCGAGCAGATACGCAGTATTTT
CASSSRLAGVRADTQYF
>TRBJ2-1|.|TRBV5-1|.
TGCGCCAGCAGCCCCGACAGTTACAATGAGCAGTTCTTC
CASSPDSYNEQFF
>TRBJ1-1|TRBD1|TRBV6-2/TRBV6-3|.
TGTGCCAGCAGCGACAGGGCGTATCGGGGTGAAGCTTTCTTT
CASSDRAYRGEAFF
>TRBJ2-2|.|TRBV18|.
TGTGCCAGCTCACCGGAATACACCGGGGAGCTGTTTTTT
CASSPEYTGELFF
>TRBJ1-2|.|TRBV7-2|.
TGTGCCAGCAGCTTAGACAGGGCCTATGGCTACACCTTC
CASSLDRAYGYTF
>TRBJ2-7|TRBD2|TRBV4-1|.
TGCGCCAGCAGCCAAGTTCCCGGGGACTATTACGAGCAGTACTTC
CASSQVPGDYYEQYF
>TRBJ2-3|TRBD2|TRBV6-2/TRBV6-3|.
TGTGCCAGCAGTCGGACTAGCGGGGGGGGTGATACGCAGTATTTT
CASSRTSGGGDTQYF
>TRBJ1-1|.|TRBV7-9|.
TGTGCCAGCAGCCAATACAGGTCCATGAACACTGAAGCTTTCTTT
CASSQYRSMNTEAFF
>TRBJ1-1|.|TRBV24-1|.
TGTGCCACCAGGCAGGGGCACAACACTGAAGCTTTCTTT
CATRQGHNTEAFF
>TRBJ1-1|.|TRBV29-1|once
TGCAGCGGAAGTCGGCCAGGGAACACTGAAGCTTTCTTT
CSGSRPGNTEAFF
>TRBJ1-2|TRBD1|TRBV5-5|.
TGTGCCAGCAGCTTGGAGGGGACAGGGGCCCTATATGGCTACACCTTC
CASSLEGTGALYGYTF
>TRBJ1-5|.|TRBV10-3|few
TGTGCCATCAGTGATGAGAGCAATCAGCCCCAGCATTTT
CAISDESNQPQHF
>TRBJ2-7|.|TRBV19|.
TGTGCCAGTAGTATTCGAGTTGGGGGGCCCTACGAGCAGTACTTC
CASSIRVGGPYEQYF
>TRBJ2-7|TRBD1|TRBV15|.
TGTGCCACCAGCACTACAGGGGGCTCTTCCTTCTACGAGCAGTACTTC
CATSTTGGSSFYEQYF
>TRBJ2-7|.|TRBV9|few
TGTGCCAGCAGTACAAGGGGGGGAGACGAGCAGTACTTC
CASSTRGGDEQYF
>TRBJ1-3|.|TRBV6-5|.
TGTGCCAGCAGTTCTCGACAGAGCTCTGGAAACACCATATATTTT
CASSSRQSSGNTIYF
>TRBJ2-1|.|TRBV3-1/TRBV3-2|.
TGTGCCAGCAGCCAAACTGTAGCCCCGCATTTCTTC
CASSQTVAPHFF
>TRBJ1-2|.|TRBV3-1/TRBV3-2|.
TGTGCCAGCAGCCAAGGGCAGTGGGACTATGGCTACACCTTC
CASSQGQWDYGYTF